Listed below are T cell receptor beta chains from one sample, sequenced in a study of blood T cell repertoires in COVID-19. Here immunoSEQ multiplex PCR was the method, and the copy in TCRdb shows in-frame clones only, minus some. The sample yields some 190,000 clones, roughly 85% seen once. Sequencing was done on a sample of peripheral blood. Receptors were obtained from a woman older than 75 with active or convalescent COVID-19. Both conserved end residues are part of each CDR3. The D gene is left open where the match is weak. Size is omitted from some rows. Given values are once, few, many or a class for expanded clones.

d_call: NA; clone_size: NA; j_call: TRBJ2-5; v_call: TRBV5-1; cdr3_nt: TGCGCCAGCAGCTTGGAGCAAATCCAAGAGACCCAGTACTTC; cdr3_aa: CASSLEQIQETQYF
d_call: TRBD2; clone_size: NA; j_call: TRBJ2-3; v_call: TRBV19; cdr3_nt: TGTGCCAGCCGACTAGCGGGAGTCAAAGATACGCAGTATTTT; cdr3_aa: CASRLAGVKDTQYF
d_call: TRBD2; clone_size: NA; j_call: TRBJ2-1; v_call: TRBV7-3; cdr3_nt: TGTGCCAGCAGCTACGCGGGAGGGCTTGGACATGAGCAGTTCTTC; cdr3_aa: CASSYAGGLGHEQFF
d_call: TRBD1; clone_size: NA; j_call: TRBJ1-2; v_call: TRBV7-9; cdr3_nt: TGTGCCAGCAGCTTAGCTCCGGGACAGTATGGCTACACCTTC; cdr3_aa: CASSLAPGQYGYTF
d_call: NA; clone_size: NA; j_call: TRBJ2-7; v_call: TRBV28; cdr3_nt: TGTGCCAGCAGCTCCCGTTACGAGCAGTACTTC; cdr3_aa: CASSSRYEQYF
d_call: NA; clone_size: NA; j_call: TRBJ1-2; v_call: TRBV5-6; cdr3_nt: TGTGCCAGCAGCTTGGAGGGACACCTACTCAACTTGTATGGCTACACCTTC; cdr3_aa: CASSLEGHLLNLYGYTF
d_call: NA; clone_size: NA; j_call: TRBJ2-2; v_call: TRBV23-1; cdr3_nt: TGCGCCAGCAGCAGCAACGACAGGAGCGACGGGGAGCTGTTTTTT; cdr3_aa: CASSSNDRSDGELFF
d_call: TRBD1; clone_size: NA; j_call: TRBJ2-2; v_call: TRBV19; cdr3_nt: TGTGCCAGTAGTACACGGACAGGGGGCATCACCGGGGAGCTGTTTTTT; cdr3_aa: CASSTRTGGITGELFF
d_call: TRBD1; clone_size: NA; j_call: TRBJ2-1; v_call: TRBV10-3; cdr3_nt: TGTGCCACCCGGACAGGGGGCAATGAGCAGTTCTTC; cdr3_aa: CATRTGGNEQFF
d_call: NA; clone_size: NA; j_call: TRBJ1-3; v_call: TRBV2; cdr3_nt: TGTGCCAGCAGTGAGCGCCTTACAGCCGACTCTGGAAACACCATATATTTT; cdr3_aa: CASSERLTADSGNTIYF
d_call: NA; clone_size: NA; j_call: TRBJ2-5; v_call: TRBV6-5; cdr3_nt: TGTGCCAGCAGATCTGGGCGGGGGCGCCAAGAGACCCAGTACTTC; cdr3_aa: CASRSGRGRQETQYF
d_call: TRBD1; clone_size: NA; j_call: TRBJ1-5; v_call: TRBV28; cdr3_nt: TGTGCCAGCAGTTTAACGTCGGGACAGGGAAATCAGCCCCAGCATTTT; cdr3_aa: CASSLTSGQGNQPQHF
d_call: NA; clone_size: once; j_call: TRBJ2-3; v_call: TRBV3-1/TRBV3-2; cdr3_nt: TGTGCCAGCAGCCTGTCAGTCGGTCCCAGGAGGACAGATACGCAGTATTTT; cdr3_aa: CASSLSVGPRRTDTQYF
d_call: NA; clone_size: NA; j_call: TRBJ2-7; v_call: TRBV9; cdr3_nt: TGTGCCAGCAGCGTAACAGGGCCCGGCGACGAGCAGTACTTC; cdr3_aa: CASSVTGPGDEQYF
d_call: NA; clone_size: NA; j_call: TRBJ2-7; v_call: TRBV28; cdr3_nt: TGTGCCAGCGGAGAACCAAACTCCTACGAGCAGTACTTC; cdr3_aa: CASGEPNSYEQYF
d_call: NA; clone_size: NA; j_call: TRBJ1-1; v_call: TRBV6-1; cdr3_nt: TGTGCCAGCAGTGAAGGGGGACACCCGAACACTGAAGCTTTCTTT; cdr3_aa: CASSEGGHPNTEAFF
d_call: TRBD1; clone_size: NA; j_call: TRBJ2-7; v_call: TRBV5-4; cdr3_nt: TGTGCCAGCAGCTATGACAGGGGTGACTCCTACGAGCAGTACTTC; cdr3_aa: CASSYDRGDSYEQYF
d_call: TRBD1; clone_size: NA; j_call: TRBJ1-5; v_call: TRBV6-5; cdr3_nt: TGTGCCAGCAGAAGGACAGGACGAGGGCCCCAGCATTTT; cdr3_aa: CASRRTGRGPQHF
d_call: NA; clone_size: NA; j_call: TRBJ1-5; v_call: TRBV12-3/TRBV12-4; cdr3_nt: TGTGCCAGCAGCCCCGGAGATCAGCCCCAGCATTTT; cdr3_aa: CASSPGDQPQHF
d_call: NA; clone_size: NA; j_call: TRBJ2-7; v_call: TRBV19; cdr3_nt: TGTGCCAGTAGTATTGTGGGAGAGGCCTACGAGCAGTACTTC; cdr3_aa: CASSIVGEAYEQYF
d_call: NA; clone_size: NA; j_call: TRBJ2-3; v_call: TRBV5-4; cdr3_nt: TGTGCCAGCAGCTCCCAGAGGGGGGATACGCAGTATTTT; cdr3_aa: CASSSQRGDTQYF
d_call: NA; clone_size: NA; j_call: TRBJ2-1; v_call: TRBV21-1; cdr3_nt: TGTGCCAGCAGCAAAGGTTGGAGGGAGGGATCCTACAATGAGCAGTTCTTC; cdr3_aa: CASSKGWREGSYNEQFF